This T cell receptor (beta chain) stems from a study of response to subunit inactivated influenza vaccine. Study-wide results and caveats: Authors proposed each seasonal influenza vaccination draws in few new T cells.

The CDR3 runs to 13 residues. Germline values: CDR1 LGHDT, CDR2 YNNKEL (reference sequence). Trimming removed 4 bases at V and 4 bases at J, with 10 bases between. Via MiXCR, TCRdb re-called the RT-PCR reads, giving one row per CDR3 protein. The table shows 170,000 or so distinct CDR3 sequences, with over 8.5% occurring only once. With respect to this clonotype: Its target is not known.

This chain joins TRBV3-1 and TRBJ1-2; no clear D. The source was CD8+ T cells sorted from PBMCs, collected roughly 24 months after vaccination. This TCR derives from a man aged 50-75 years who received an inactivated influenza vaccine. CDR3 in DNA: TGTGCCAGCAGCCTGAGATCATTCTATGGCTACACCTTC. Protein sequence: CASSLRSFYGYTF.